A single sample is the source of the 20 T cell receptor beta chains below, sequenced in a study of T-cell reconstitution after alpha-beta-depleted transplantation in children. The TCRbeta library was prepared with unique molecular identifiers. TCRdb re-analysed the PCR reads in MiXCR, keeping a single row per CDR3 protein. This repertoire shows 500,000 to 750,000 distinct CDR3 sequences, 25% to 30% found once; its top ten account for about a third. The specimen was PBMCs, collected before TCRalphabeta/CD19-depleted stem cell transplant. The receptors were sampled from a boy in the first two years of life with Wiskott-Aldrich syndrome, due to receive a stem cell transplant.

Remarks on this clonotype: A read error may explain this, as a much larger clone is one base away. The V call is TRBV5-1, the J call TRBJ1-1; D not certain. V lost 0 bases to trimming and J lost 1 base, with 4 bases between them. The CDR3 runs to 13 residues. In germline, CDR1 is SGHRS, CDR2 YFSETQ. The DNA of the CDR3 is TGCGCCAGCAGCTTGGCCTGGAACACTGAAGCTTTCTTT. Residues: CASSLAWNTEAFF.

This clonotype was seen a few times. This chain joins TRBV2 and TRBJ2-5; 9 bases are a match to TRBD2. Germline CDR1 and CDR2: SNHLY and FYNNEI. The J segment lost 3 bases and the V segment lost 7 bases, leaving 3 bases of the junction unmatched. The CDR3 loop spans 13 amino acids. DNA of the CDR3: TGTGCCAGCATCGGCGGGAGGGAAGAGACCCAGTACTTC. Its protein is CASIGGREETQYF.

The chain carries TRBV10-3 and TRBJ2-5; 8 bases line up with TRBD2. The CDR3 length is 12 residues. The ends lost 10 bases at V and 4 bases at J; junction bases unmatched: 5. Looked up from germline, CDR1 is ENHRY and CDR2 is SYGVKD. The CDR3 here is CATGTSIETQYF. For the CDR3, the DNA is TGTGCCACCGGGACTAGTATAGAGACCCAGTACTTC.

This chain uses TRBV9 with TRBJ2-3; TRBD2 aligns across 11 bases. Germline V lookup: CDR1 SGDLS, CDR2 YYNGEE. This CDR3 is 16 amino acids long. Trimming at V came to 3 bases and at J to 0 bases, leaving 3 bases not matched to a gene. The CDR3 here is CASSARTSGSTDTQYF. In nucleotides, the CDR3 is TGTGCCAGCAGCGCTCGGACTAGCGGGAGCACAGATACGCAGTATTTT.

This clonotype was seen a few times. The V and J genes are TRBV29-1 and TRBJ2-2; D possibly corresponds to TRBD2 (6 bases). The V end was cut by 4 bases, the J end by 1 base, with 10 bases between. In germline, CDR1 is SQVTM, CDR2 ANQGSEA. The CDR3 runs to 14 residues. The CDR3 coding sequence is TGCAGCGTTGCCGGGACTCGGAACACCGGGGAGCTGTTTTTT. Translating gives CSVAGTRNTGELFF.

This clonotype was observed a handful of times. The V gene is TRBV28, the J gene TRBJ1-3; D remains unclear. The germline V and J ends were trimmed by 1 base and 0 bases, with 13 bases remaining between them. CDR1 and CDR2 from the germline V gene are MDHEN and SYDVKM. The CDR3 length is 17 residues. CDR3 sequence: CASSLSPRQTSGNTIYF. CDR3 nucleotides: TGTGCCAGCAGTTTATCCCCTCGACAAACCTCTGGAAACACCATATATTTT.

This chain links TRBV28 with TRBJ2-5, with D perhaps TRBD2 (6 bases). This CDR3 has 13 amino acids. The germline V gene encodes CDR1 MDHEN and CDR2 SYDVKM. V was pared by 7 bases and J by 4 bases, with 13 bases between. CDR3 DNA sequence: TGTGCCAGCATCCCCGCGGGAATAGAGACCCAGTACTTC. Amino acids: CASIPAGIETQYF.

The chain carries TRBV5-5 and TRBJ2-5; D call uncertain. V shed 2 bases and J shed 1 base, with 6 bases lying between them. Germline CDR1 reads SGHKS; CDR2 reads YYEKEE (reference sequence). The CDR3 runs to 13 residues. The DNA for the CDR3 is TGTGCCAGCAGCTTCCAGATCCAAGAGACCCAGTACTTC. This encodes CASSFQIQETQYF.

The chain has TRBV3-1 and TRBJ2-3, with no clear D. The CDR3 is made up of 15 amino acids. The germline V gene has CDR1 LGHDT and CDR2 YNNKEL (reference sequence). The V and J ends lost 2 bases and 0 bases respectively, with 9 bases between them. The CDR3 bases are TGTGCCAGCAGCCAATCCGATTCTAGCACAGATACGCAGTATTTT. Translating gives CASSQSDSSTDTQYF.

The chain has TRBV9 and TRBJ2-2; 7 positions agree with TRBD1. The CDR3 is 15 amino acids. From germline, CDR1 is SGDLS and CDR2 YYNGEE. V trimming: 2 bases; J trimming: 1 base; junction bases outside the gene matches: 2. The CDR3 DNA follows: TGTGCCAGCAGCGTCGGACAGGTGAACACCGGGGAGCTGTTTTTT. Translated: CASSVGQVNTGELFF.

In this sample, this clonotype turned up a few times. The J gene is TRBJ2-1, the V gene TRBV20-1, with D unclear. The CDR3 consists of 14 residues. Trimming took 0 bases from V and 8 from J, leaving 14 bases between them. Per germline, CDR1 DFQATT and CDR2 SNEGSKA (reference sequence). CDR3 sequence reads: CSARDLKGSDEQFF. CDR3 DNA sequence: TGCAGTGCTAGAGATTTGAAGGGTTCGGATGAGCAGTTCTTC.

This clonotype was observed a handful of times. The rearrangement uses TRBV14 and TRBJ2-7, with TRBD2 identical over 7 bases. Per the germline V gene, CDR1 is SGHDN and CDR2 is FVKESK. The length of the CDR3 is 17 residues. With 0 bases clipped from V and 6 bases from J, the junction kept 14 bases outside the gene matches. CDR3 nucleotides: TGTGCCAGCAGCCAAGAAAAAGACTGGCGGGAGTCCGTCGAGCAGTACTTC. It specifies CASSQEKDWRESVEQYF.

This clonotype appeared many times. The CDR3 nucleotides read TGCGCCAGTAAGGGAGGGACAGGGTCCTACGAGCAGTACTTC. Translation: CASKGGTGSYEQYF. This chain uses TRBV10-2 with TRBJ2-7; 9 bases map to TRBD1. The ends lost 9 bases at V and 1 base at J; junction bases unmatched: 7. Germline CDR1 reads WSHSY; CDR2 reads SAAADI. This CDR3 is built from 14 residues.

The rearrangement joins TRBV5-1 to TRBJ2-2, with TRBD2 matching 10 bases. CDR3 length: 15 residues. Germline V gene data show CDR1 as SGHRS and CDR2 as YFSETQ. The ends lost 1 base at V and 7 bases at J; junction bases unmatched: 4. CDR3 loop: CASSLLAGDSGELFF. CDR3 DNA sequence: TGCGCCAGCAGCTTGCTAGCGGGAGATAGCGGGGAGCTGTTTTTT.

The chain links TRBV6-1 to TRBJ1-2; D may be TRBD1 (5 bases). Germline CDR1 MNHNS, CDR2 SASEGT. V lost 8 bases and J lost 8, with 18 bases in between. CDR3 length: 13 residues. The CDR3 protein is CASGLSFGGGYTF. As DNA, the CDR3 is TGTGCCAGCGGCTTATCTTTTGGGGGAGGCTACACCTTC.

This clonotype was detected only once. The V call is TRBV5-1, the J call TRBJ2-1; 15 bases fit TRBD2. Germline-derived CDR1 and CDR2 are SGHRS and YFSETQ. The CDR3 has 17 amino acids. V shed 4 bases and J 6 bases; nucleotides not matched to a gene: 8. The CDR3 DNA reads TGCGCCAGCAGCGCTCGGGGACTAGCGGGAGGCGTCAATGAGCAGTTCTTC. Encoded protein: CASSARGLAGGVNEQFF.

The chain employs TRBV27 and TRBJ2-7; 7 bases are shared with TRBD1. There are 15 residues in the CDR3. Germline V lookup: CDR1 MNHEY, CDR2 SMNVEV (reference sequence). The junction had 5 bases not matched to a gene; V was cut back by 0 bases and J by 3 bases. CDR3 DNA: TGTGCCAGCAGTTTATCGGGACAGCCTTACTACGAGCAGTACTTC. It encodes CASSLSGQPYYEQYF.

This clonotype was seen more than once but under ten times. The chain links TRBV18 to TRBJ2-7, with D maybe TRBD2 (6 bases). Germline loops: CDR1 KGHSH, CDR2 LQKENI. V was shortened by 4 bases and J by 4 bases, with 8 bases between the two germline ends. The CDR3 runs to 12 residues. CDR3: CASSRLDYEQYF. In DNA, the CDR3 is TGTGCCAGCTCACGACTAGATTACGAGCAGTACTTC.

The V and J genes are TRBV12-3 or TRBV12-4 and TRBJ1-1; 8 bases line up with TRBD1. The CDR3 is 15 amino acids. V gave up 6 bases and J gave up 1 base; unmatched junction bases: 7. CDR3 protein: CASRPRGRENTEAFF. In DNA form, the CDR3 reads TGTGCCAGCAGACCCAGGGGGCGGGAGAACACTGAAGCTTTCTTT.

The chain carries TRBV28 and TRBJ2-1; maybe TRBD1 (6 bases). CDR1 is MDHEN and CDR2 is SYDVKM in the germline V gene. V lost 6 bases and J 7 bases, leaving 13 bases between the germline ends. The CDR3 is 13 residues long. The CDR3 DNA sequence: TGTGCCAGCAGCTCGGGACAAAAAAATGAGCAGTTCTTC. It encodes CASSSGQKNEQFF.